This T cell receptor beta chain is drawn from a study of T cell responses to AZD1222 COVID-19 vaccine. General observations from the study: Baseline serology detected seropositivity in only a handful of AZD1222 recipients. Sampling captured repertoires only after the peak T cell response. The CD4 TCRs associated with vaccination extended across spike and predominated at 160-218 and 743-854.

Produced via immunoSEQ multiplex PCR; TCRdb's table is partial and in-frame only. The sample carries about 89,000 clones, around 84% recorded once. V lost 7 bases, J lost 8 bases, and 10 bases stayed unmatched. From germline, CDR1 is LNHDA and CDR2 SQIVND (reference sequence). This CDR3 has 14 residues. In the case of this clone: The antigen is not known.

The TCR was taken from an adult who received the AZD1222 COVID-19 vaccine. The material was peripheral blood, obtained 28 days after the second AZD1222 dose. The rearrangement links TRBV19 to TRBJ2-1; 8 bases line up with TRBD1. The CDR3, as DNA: TGTGCCAGTACCATAGGGCAGGGGGCGGATGAGCAGTTCTTC. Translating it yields CASTIGQGADEQFF.